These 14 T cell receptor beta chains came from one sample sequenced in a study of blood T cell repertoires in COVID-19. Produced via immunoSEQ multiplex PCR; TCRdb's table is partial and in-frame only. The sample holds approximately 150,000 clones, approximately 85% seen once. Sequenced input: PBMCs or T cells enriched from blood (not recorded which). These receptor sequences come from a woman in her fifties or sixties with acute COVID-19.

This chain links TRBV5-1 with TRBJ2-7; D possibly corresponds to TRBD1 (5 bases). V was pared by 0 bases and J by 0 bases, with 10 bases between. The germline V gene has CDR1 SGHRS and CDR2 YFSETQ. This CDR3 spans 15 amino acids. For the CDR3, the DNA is TGCGCCAGCAGCTTGGGACAGACGAGCTCCTACGAGCAGTACTTC. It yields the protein CASSLGQTSSYEQYF.

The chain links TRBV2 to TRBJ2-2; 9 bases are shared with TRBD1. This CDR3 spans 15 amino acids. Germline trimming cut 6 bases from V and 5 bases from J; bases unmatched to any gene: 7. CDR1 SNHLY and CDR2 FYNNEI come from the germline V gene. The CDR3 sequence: CASRAQGARTGELFF. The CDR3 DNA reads TGTGCCAGCAGGGCACAGGGGGCGAGGACCGGGGAGCTGTTTTTT.

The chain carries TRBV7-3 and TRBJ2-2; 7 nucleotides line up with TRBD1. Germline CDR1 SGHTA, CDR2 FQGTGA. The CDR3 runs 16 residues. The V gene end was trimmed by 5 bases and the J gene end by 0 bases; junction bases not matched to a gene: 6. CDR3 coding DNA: TGTGCCAGCAGCCAATACAGGGGTCCGAACACCGGGGAGCTGTTTTTT. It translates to CASSQYRGPNTGELFF. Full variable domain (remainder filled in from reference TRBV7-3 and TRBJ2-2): GAGVSQTPSNKVTEKGKYVELRCDPISGHTALYWYRQSLGQGPEFLIYFQGTGAADDSGLPNDRFFAVRPEGSVSTLKIQRTERGDSAVYLCASSQYRGPNTGELFFGEGSRLTVL.

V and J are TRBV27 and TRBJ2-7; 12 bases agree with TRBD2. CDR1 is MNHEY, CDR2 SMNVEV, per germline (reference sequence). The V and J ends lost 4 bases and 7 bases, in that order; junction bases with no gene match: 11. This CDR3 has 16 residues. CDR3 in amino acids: CASSSQRLAGVSEQYF. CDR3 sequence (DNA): TGTGCCAGCAGTTCCCAAAGACTAGCGGGAGTAAGTGAGCAGTACTTC.

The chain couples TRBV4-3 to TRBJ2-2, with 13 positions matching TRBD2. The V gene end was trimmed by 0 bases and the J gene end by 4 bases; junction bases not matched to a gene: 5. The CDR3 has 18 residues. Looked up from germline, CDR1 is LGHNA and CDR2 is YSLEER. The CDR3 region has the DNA TGCGCCAGCAGCCAAGAGGCACGACTAGCGGGAGGCACCGGGGAGCTGTTTTTT. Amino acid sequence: CASSQEARLAGGTGELFF.

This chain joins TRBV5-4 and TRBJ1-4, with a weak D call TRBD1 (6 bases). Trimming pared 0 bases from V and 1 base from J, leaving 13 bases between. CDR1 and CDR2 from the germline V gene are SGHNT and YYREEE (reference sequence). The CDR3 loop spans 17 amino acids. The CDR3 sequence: CASSLEPRGGTNEKLFF. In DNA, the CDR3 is TGTGCCAGCAGCTTGGAGCCCAGGGGTGGAACTAATGAAAAACTGTTTTTT. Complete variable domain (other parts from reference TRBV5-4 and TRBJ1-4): ETGVTQSPTHLIKTRGQQVTLRCSSQSGHNTVSWYQQALGQGPQFIFQYYREEENGRGNFPPRFSGLQFPNYSSELNVNALELDDSALYLCASSLEPRGGTNEKLFFGSGTQLSVL.

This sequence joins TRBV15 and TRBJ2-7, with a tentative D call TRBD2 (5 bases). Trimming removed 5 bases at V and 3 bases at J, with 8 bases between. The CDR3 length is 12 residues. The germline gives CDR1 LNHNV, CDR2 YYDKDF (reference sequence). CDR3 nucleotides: TGTGCCACCAGCCCCGCGGGCTACGAGCAGTACTTC. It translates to CATSPAGYEQYF.

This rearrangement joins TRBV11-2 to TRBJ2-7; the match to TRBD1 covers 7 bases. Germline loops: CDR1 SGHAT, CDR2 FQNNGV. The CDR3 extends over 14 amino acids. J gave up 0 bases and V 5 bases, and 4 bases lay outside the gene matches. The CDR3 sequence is CASSGTVTSYEQYF. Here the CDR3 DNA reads TGTGCCAGCAGCGGGACAGTAACCTCCTACGAGCAGTACTTC.

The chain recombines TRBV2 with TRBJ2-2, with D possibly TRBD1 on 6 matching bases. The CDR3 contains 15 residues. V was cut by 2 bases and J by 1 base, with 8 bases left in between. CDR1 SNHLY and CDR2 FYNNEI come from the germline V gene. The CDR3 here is CASSEWGQNTGELFF. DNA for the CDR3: TGTGCCAGCAGTGAATGGGGACAGAACACCGGGGAGCTGTTTTTT.

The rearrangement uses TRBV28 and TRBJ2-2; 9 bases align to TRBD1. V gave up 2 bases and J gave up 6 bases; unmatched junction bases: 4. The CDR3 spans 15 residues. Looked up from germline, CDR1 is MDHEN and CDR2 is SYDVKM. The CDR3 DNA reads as TGTGCCAGCAGTTTAAACAGGGGGCGCGCCGGGGAGCTGTTTTTT. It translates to CASSLNRGRAGELFF.

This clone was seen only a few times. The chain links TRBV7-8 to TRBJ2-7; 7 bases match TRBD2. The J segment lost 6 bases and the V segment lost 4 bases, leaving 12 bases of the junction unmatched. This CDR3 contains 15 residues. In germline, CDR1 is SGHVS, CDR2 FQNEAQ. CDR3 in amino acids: CASSSGAGVGTEQYF. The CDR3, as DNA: TGTGCCAGCAGCTCTGGCGCGGGAGTAGGGACCGAGCAGTACTTC.

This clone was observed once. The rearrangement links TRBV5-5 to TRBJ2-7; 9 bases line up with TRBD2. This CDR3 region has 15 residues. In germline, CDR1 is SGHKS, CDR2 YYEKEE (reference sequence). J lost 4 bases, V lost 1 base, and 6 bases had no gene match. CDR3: CASSLLSGSWYEQYF. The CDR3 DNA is TGTGCCAGCAGCTTGCTTAGCGGGAGTTGGTACGAGCAGTACTTC.

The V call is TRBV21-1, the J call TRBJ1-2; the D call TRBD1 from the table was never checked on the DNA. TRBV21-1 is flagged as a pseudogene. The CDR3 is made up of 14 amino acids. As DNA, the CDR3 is TGTGCCAGCAGCCCGGGACAGAAAAACTATGGCTACACCTTC. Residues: CASSPGQKNYGYTF.

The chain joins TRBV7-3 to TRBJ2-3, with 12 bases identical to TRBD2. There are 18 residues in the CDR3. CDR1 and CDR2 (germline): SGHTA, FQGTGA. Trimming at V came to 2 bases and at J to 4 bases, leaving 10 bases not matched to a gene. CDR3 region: CASSLLASGRVGADTQYF. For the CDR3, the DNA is TGTGCCAGCAGCTTATTGGCTAGCGGGAGGGTTGGGGCAGATACGCAGTATTTT.